The clone carrying this TCR beta chain has just a few counts. As it was prepared, the TCRbeta library received unique molecular identifiers. TCRdb reprocessed the PCR reads with MiXCR, giving one entry per CDR3 protein. The sample consists of roughly 610,000 distinct CDR3 sequences, roughly a tenth of them appearing once. The data belong to a study of T-cell reconstitution after alpha-beta-depleted transplantation in children. The CDR3 is 13 amino acids. Germline CDR1 and CDR2: SQVTM and ANQGSEA. The receptor comes from a human donor who donated a stem cell graft to a child with acute myeloid leukemia. This chain joins TRBV29-1 and TRBJ1-2, with D maybe TRBD1 (6 bases). The source was PBMCs from the stem cell graft donor, collected from the stem cell graft. The CDR3 coding sequence is TGCTCGGGGAAACAGGGCCCTAACTATGGCTACACCTTC. Encoded protein: CSGKQGPNYGYTF.